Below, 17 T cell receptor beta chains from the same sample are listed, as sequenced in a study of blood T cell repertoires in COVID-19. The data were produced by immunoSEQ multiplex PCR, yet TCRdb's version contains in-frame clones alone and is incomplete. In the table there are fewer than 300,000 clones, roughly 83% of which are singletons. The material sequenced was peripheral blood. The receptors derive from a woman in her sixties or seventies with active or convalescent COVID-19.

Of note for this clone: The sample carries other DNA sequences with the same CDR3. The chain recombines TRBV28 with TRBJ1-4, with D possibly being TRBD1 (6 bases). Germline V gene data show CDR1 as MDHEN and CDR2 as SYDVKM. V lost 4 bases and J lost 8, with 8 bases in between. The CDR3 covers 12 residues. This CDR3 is CASSSGQEKLFF. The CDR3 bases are TGTGCCAGCAGTTCCGGACAGGAAAAACTGTTTTTT.

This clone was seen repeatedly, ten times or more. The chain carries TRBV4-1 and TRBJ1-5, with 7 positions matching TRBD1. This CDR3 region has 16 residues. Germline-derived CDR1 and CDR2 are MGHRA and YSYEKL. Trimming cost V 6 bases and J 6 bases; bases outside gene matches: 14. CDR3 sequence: CASSPSEGGAGQPQHF. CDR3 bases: TGCGCCAGCAGTCCTAGTGAAGGGGGCGCGGGTCAGCCCCAGCATTTT.

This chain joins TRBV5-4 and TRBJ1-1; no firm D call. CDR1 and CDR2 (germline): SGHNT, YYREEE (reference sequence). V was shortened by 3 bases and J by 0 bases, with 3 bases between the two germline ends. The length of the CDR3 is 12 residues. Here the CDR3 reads CASSSVNTEAFF. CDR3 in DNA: TGTGCCAGCAGCTCAGTGAACACTGAAGCTTTCTTT.

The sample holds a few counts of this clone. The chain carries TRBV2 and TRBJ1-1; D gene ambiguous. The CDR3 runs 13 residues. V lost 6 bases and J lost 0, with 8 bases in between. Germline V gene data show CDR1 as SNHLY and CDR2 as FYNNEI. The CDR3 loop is CASRGDMNTEAFF. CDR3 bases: TGTGCCAGCAGGGGTGACATGAACACTGAAGCTTTCTTT.

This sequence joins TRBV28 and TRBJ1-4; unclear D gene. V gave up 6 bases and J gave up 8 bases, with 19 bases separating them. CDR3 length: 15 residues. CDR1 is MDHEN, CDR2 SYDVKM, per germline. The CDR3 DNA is TGTGCCAGCAGGGTGCCTGGTGGGCTTAAAGAAAAACTGTTTTTT. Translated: CASRVPGGLKEKLFF. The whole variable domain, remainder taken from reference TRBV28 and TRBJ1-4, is DVKVTQSSRYLVKRTGEKVFLECVQDMDHENMFWYRQDPGLGLRLIYFSYDVKMKEKGDIPEGYSVSREKKERFSLILESASTNQTSMYLCASRVPGGLKEKLFFGSGTQLSVL.

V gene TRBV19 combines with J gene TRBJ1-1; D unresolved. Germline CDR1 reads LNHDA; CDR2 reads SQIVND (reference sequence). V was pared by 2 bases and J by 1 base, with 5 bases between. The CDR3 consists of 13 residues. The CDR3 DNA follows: TGTGCCAGTAGTATAACGCGGAACACTGAAGCTTTCTTT. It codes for CASSITRNTEAFF. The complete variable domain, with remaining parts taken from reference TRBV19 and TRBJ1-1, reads DGGITQSPKYLFRKEGQNVTLSCEQNLNHDAMYWYRQDPGQGLRLIYYSQIVNDFQKGDIAEGYSVSREKKESFPLTVTSAQKNPTAFYLCASSITRNTEAFFGQGTRLTVV.

The CDR3 sequence: CASSQRDFSGSLHF. In DNA, the CDR3 is TGTGCCAGCAGCCAAAGGGACTTCTCAGGATCCCTCCACTTT. The V gene is TRBV5-6, the J gene TRBJ1-6; a weak D match, TRBD1 (5 bases). Germline assignment: CDR1 SGHDT and CDR2 YYEEEE. The CDR3 loop spans 14 amino acids. Trimming removed 4 bases at V and 14 bases at J, with 19 bases between.

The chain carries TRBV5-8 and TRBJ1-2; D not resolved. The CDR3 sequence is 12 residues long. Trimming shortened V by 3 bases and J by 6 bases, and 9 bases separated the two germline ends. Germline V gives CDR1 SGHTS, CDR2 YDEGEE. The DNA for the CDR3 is TGTGCCAGCAGCTGGTACGGTAATGGCTACACCTTC. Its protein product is CASSWYGNGYTF.

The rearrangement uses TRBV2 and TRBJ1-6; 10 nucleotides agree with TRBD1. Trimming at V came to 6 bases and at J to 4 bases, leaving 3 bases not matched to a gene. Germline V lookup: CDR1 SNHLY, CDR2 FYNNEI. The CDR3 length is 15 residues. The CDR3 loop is CASRVDRGYNSPLHF. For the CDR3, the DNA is TGTGCCAGCAGGGTGGACAGGGGGTATAATTCACCCCTCCACTTT.

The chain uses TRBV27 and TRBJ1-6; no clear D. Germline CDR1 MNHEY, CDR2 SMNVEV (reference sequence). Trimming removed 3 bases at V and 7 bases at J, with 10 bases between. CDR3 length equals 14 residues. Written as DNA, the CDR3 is TGTGCCAGCAGTTTTAGGCGGGAGAATTCACCCCTCCACTTT. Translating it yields CASSFRRENSPLHF.

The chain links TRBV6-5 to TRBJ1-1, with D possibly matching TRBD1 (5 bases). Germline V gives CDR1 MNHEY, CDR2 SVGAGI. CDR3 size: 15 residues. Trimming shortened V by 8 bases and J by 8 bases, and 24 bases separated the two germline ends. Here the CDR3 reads CASSYGGGPGMEAFF. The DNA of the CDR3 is TGTGCCAGCTCTTACGGGGGTGGACCGGGTATGGAAGCTTTCTTT.

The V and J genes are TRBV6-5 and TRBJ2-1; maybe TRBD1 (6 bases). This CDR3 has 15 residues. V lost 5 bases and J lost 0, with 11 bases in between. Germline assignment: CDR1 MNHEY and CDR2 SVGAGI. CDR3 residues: CASSRTGLSYNEQFF. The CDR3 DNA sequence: TGTGCCAGCAGTCGCACAGGGCTCTCCTACAATGAGCAGTTCTTC.

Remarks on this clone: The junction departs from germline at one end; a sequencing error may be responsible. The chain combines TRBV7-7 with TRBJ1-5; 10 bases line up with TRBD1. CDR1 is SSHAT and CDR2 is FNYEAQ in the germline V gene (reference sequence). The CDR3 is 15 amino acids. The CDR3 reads CASNKTGGRNQPQHF. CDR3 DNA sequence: TGTGCTAGCAACAAGACAGGGGGCCGGAATCAGCCCCAGCATTTT.

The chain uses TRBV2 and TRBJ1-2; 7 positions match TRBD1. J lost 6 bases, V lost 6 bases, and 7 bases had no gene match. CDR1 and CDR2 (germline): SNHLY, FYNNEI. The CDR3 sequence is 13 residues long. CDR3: CASSQDRANGYTF. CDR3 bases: TGTGCCAGCAGCCAAGACAGGGCCAATGGCTACACCTTC.

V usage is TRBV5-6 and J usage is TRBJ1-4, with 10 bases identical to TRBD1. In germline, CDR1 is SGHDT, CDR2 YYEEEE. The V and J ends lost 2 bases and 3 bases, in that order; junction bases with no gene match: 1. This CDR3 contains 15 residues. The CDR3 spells CASSLGQGANEKLFF. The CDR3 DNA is TGTGCCAGCAGCTTAGGACAGGGGGCTAATGAAAAACTGTTTTTT.

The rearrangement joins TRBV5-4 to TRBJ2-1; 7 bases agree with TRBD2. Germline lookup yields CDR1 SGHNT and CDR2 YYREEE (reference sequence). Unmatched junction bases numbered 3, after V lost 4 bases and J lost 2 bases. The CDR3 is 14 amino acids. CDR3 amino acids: CASSETSTYNEQFF. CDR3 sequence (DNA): TGTGCCAGCAGCGAGACTAGCACCTACAATGAGCAGTTCTTC.

CDR3 nucleotide sequence: TGTGCCAGCAGTGAAGCGGGACAGGGGATAACTGAAGCTTTCTTT. Amino acid sequence: CASSEAGQGITEAFF. The chain has TRBV6-1 and TRBJ1-1; 10 bases align to TRBD1. V lost 0 bases, J lost 5 bases, and 3 bases stayed unmatched. Per germline, CDR1 MNHNS and CDR2 SASEGT. CDR3 length: 15 amino acids.